This T cell receptor beta chain was identified in a study of T cells after yellow fever vaccination. Study context: Preparation of fractions with low cell numbers was performed using SMART-Seq v4 Ultra Low Input.

Generation of TCR cDNA used 5'RACE template switching (which added a universal primer site and UMIs). TCRdb re-called the 5' RACE reads with MiXCR, one entry per CDR3 protein. The sample includes about 320,000 distinct CDR3 sequences, around 4.4% seen only once; the top ten take approximately 19%. The V and J ends lost 5 bases and 0 bases, in that order; junction bases with no gene match: 4. Germline-derived CDR1 and CDR2 are KGHSH and LQKENI. The CDR3 consists of 15 residues. This clonotype was seen a few times. The V and J genes are TRBV18 and TRBJ1-5, with TRBD1 matching over 7 bases. The sample consisted of PBMCs, taken 15 days after the yellow fever booster vaccination. The receptor was derived from a man aged 18-30 years who received the YFV17D yellow fever vaccine. The CDR3 region is CASSDDRDSNQPQHF. In nucleotides, the CDR3 is TGTGCCAGCTCAGACGACAGGGATAGCAATCAGCCCCAGCATTTT.